This T cell receptor (beta chain) was recorded in a study of cytomegalovirus exposure and HLA in healthy donors. V lost 0 bases to trimming and J lost 2 bases, with 14 bases between them. CDR1 is SGHDN and CDR2 is FVKESK in the germline V gene. The CDR3 spans 16 residues. Both 60 Vbeta primers and 13 Jbeta primers went into the PCR. The repertoire was sequenced with immunoSEQ multiplex PCR; TCRdb's copy has only in-frame clones and lacks some. This sample yields 85,000 to 120,000 clones, of which 82% are seen a single time; roughly 1.6% belongs to the top ten. This clone showed up just a few times. Sequences were obtained from PBMCs. This TCR derives from a middle-aged man in good health and CMV-seronegative. The chain carries TRBV14 and TRBJ2-7, with D unclear. The CDR3 nucleotides read TGTGCCAGCAGCCAAGAAGACTCCCCCCGGGCCTACGAGCAGTACTTC. It yields the protein CASSQEDSPRAYEQYF.